The 29 T cell receptor beta chains below come from one sample, sequenced in a study of T cell responses to AZD1222 COVID-19 vaccine. Method: immunoSEQ multiplex PCR; TCRdb's copy keeps in-frame clones and lacks some. Of 95,000 to 150,000 clones in the sample, about 90% are singletons; the top ten hold under 9%. The material sequenced was peripheral blood, taken on day 0 of AZD1222 vaccination. These receptor sequences come from an adult in good health.

The chain combines TRBV24-1 with TRBJ2-3; weak D call: TRBD2 (6 bases). Germline V gene lookup returns CDR1 KGHDR and CDR2 SFDVKD. V was pared by 5 bases and J by 4 bases, with 15 bases between. This CDR3 spans 15 amino acids. CDR3 nucleotide sequence: TGTGCCACCAGTGGCAATAGCTGGGAGGCAGATACGCAGTATTTT. As protein: CATSGNSWEADTQYF.

CDR3 residues: CASSLRTGDNSPLHF. The DNA of the CDR3 is TGCGCCAGCAGCCTCCGGACAGGGGATAATTCACCCCTCCACTTT. The J gene is TRBJ1-6, the V gene TRBV10-2; 9 bases match TRBD1. Germline CDR1 reads WSHSY; CDR2 reads SAAADI. The CDR3 contains 15 residues. After removal of 6 bases from V and 5 bases from J, the junction contained 5 bases not matched to a gene.

The chain couples TRBV12-3 or TRBV12-4 to TRBJ1-5, with unresolved D. V dropped 6 bases and J dropped 4 bases, with 10 bases sitting between them. The CDR3 has 13 residues. The DNA of the CDR3 is TGTGCCAGCAGCCAGCAGCCTAATCAGCCCCAGCATTTT. This gives the protein CASSQQPNQPQHF.

The chain recombines TRBV7-8 with TRBJ1-2; D not certain. The germline V and J ends were trimmed by 4 bases and 3 bases, with 12 bases remaining between them. CDR1 and CDR2 from the germline V gene are SGHVS and FQNEAQ. CDR3 length: 14 residues. The CDR3: CASSWSASDYGYTF. CDR3 nucleotide sequence: TGTGCCAGCAGCTGGTCTGCAAGCGACTATGGCTACACCTTC. The whole variable domain, remainder taken from reference TRBV7-8 and TRBJ1-2, is GAGVSQSPRYKVAKRGQDVALRCDPISGHVSLFWYQQALGQGPEFLTYFQNEAQLDKSGLPSDRFFAERPEGSVSTLKIQRTQQEDSAVYLCASSWSASDYGYTFGSGTRLTVV.

The V gene is TRBV5-1, the J gene TRBJ2-5; 9 bases map to TRBD2. CDR1 and CDR2 (germline): SGHRS, YFSETQ. V gave up 0 bases and J gave up 5 bases; unmatched junction bases: 5. There are 15 residues in the CDR3. CDR3 nucleotides: TGCGCCAGCAGCTTGGTGCCCACTAGCGGGGAGACCCAGTACTTC. It encodes CASSLVPTSGETQYF.

The chain combines TRBV27 with TRBJ1-6; D unresolved. Germline CDR1 MNHEY, CDR2 SMNVEV (reference sequence). The CDR3 is 20 residues long. Trimming cost V 7 bases and J 7 bases, with 32 bases left between them. CDR3 coding DNA: TGTGCCAGCAAGACCCTAAACCTCCCCGCATGGGAGGACGACAATTCACCCCTCCACTTT. Encoded protein: CASKTLNLPAWEDDNSPLHF.

This rearrangement joins TRBV30 to TRBJ2-1, with TRBD2 matching over 13 bases. CDR1 is GTSNPN and CDR2 is SVGIG in the germline V gene (reference sequence). The J segment lost 8 bases and the V segment lost 0 bases, leaving 4 bases of the junction unmatched. CDR3 length: 15 residues. The DNA of the CDR3 is TGTGCCTGGAGTGTAAAGGGACTAGCGGGGCATGAGCAGTTCTTC. Encoded protein: CAWSVKGLAGHEQFF.

J is TRBJ2-1 and V is TRBV30; 9 bases line up with TRBD2. With V trimmed by 2 bases and J by 4 bases, 9 bases remained unmatched. Germline values: CDR1 GTSNPN, CDR2 SVGIG (reference sequence). CDR3 length: 16 amino acids. The CDR3 sequence: CAWSKGETSGYNEQFF. CDR3 coding DNA: TGTGCCTGGAGTAAGGGCGAGACTAGCGGTTACAATGAGCAGTTCTTC.

The chain employs TRBV10-3 and TRBJ1-5; TRBD1 matches 8 bases. V lost 3 bases and J lost 3; bases outside the gene matches: 7. The CDR3 is 16 residues long. The V gene's germline CDR1 is ENHRY and CDR2 SYGVKD. The CDR3 DNA reads as TGTGCCATCAGTGACTCCAGGGGGCCGGTCAATCAGCCCCAGCATTTT. It codes for CAISDSRGPVNQPQHF.

This sequence joins TRBV7-7 and TRBJ1-3, with D tentatively TRBD1 (5 bases). Trimming removed 11 bases from V and 4 bases from J, with 9 bases in between. This CDR3 has 11 amino acids. Germline CDR1 reads SSHAT; CDR2 reads FNYEAQ (reference sequence). The CDR3 here is CALTDGNTIYF. The CDR3 DNA follows: TGTGCCCTGACAGACGGAAACACCATATATTTT.

V gene TRBV18 combines with J gene TRBJ1-6; a possible D gene is TRBD1 (5 bases). Germline loops: CDR1 KGHSH, CDR2 LQKENI. The CDR3 length is 15 residues. The V and J ends lost 3 bases and 7 bases respectively, with 13 bases between them. This CDR3 reads CASSPRGTENSPLHF. In DNA, the CDR3 is TGTGCCAGCTCACCGCGTGGGACGGAAAATTCACCCCTCCACTTT.

This chain uses TRBV7-2 with TRBJ1-1; D not resolved. V was pared by 5 bases and J by 4 bases, with 8 bases between. The CDR3 length is 12 residues. Germline V gene data show CDR1 as SGHTA and CDR2 as FQGNSA. CDR3 loop: CASSPAFTEAFF. In DNA form, the CDR3 reads TGTGCCAGCAGCCCCGCGTTCACTGAAGCTTTCTTT.

The chain joins TRBV18 to TRBJ2-3; 7 nucleotides agree with TRBD2. Germline CDR1 reads KGHSH; CDR2 reads LQKENI. This CDR3 is 18 amino acids long. The V and J ends lost 5 bases and 0 bases, in that order; junction bases with no gene match: 14. CDR3 nucleotide sequence: TGTGCCAGCTCAAATCTCCTAGCGGCTGGAACTAGCACAGATACGCAGTATTTT. Its translation is CASSNLLAAGTSTDTQYF.

The V call is TRBV5-5, the J call TRBJ1-1; D is perhaps TRBD1 (6 bases). V lost 0 bases and J 8 bases, leaving 17 bases between the germline ends. The CDR3 contains 15 residues. Germline V gene sequence: CDR1 SGHKS, CDR2 YYEKEE (reference sequence). In nucleotides, the CDR3 is TGTGCCAGCAGCTTGGAAACAGGGATTGCGTACGAAGCTTTCTTT. This translates into CASSLETGIAYEAFF.

This clone came up once. This chain joins TRBV5-1 and TRBJ1-2; D is ambiguous. V gave up 0 bases and J gave up 4 bases, with 10 bases separating them. The CDR3 sequence is 14 residues long. Germline V gene lookup returns CDR1 SGHRS and CDR2 YFSETQ. This CDR3 is CASSLAGDGYGYTF. The CDR3 nucleotides read TGCGCCAGCAGCTTGGCCGGGGATGGCTATGGCTACACCTTC.

The genes are TRBV9 and TRBJ1-1; 8 nucleotides agree with TRBD1. Per the germline V gene, CDR1 is SGDLS and CDR2 is YYNGEE. CDR3 length: 17 amino acids. The junction had 12 bases not matched to a gene; V was cut back by 4 bases and J by 1 base. The DNA of the CDR3 is TGTGCCAGCAGCCCTCACAAGACAGGGGCCCAGAACACTGAAGCTTTCTTT. Its protein is CASSPHKTGAQNTEAFF.

This chain's CDR3 is CASSPRTGTDNQPQHF. DNA of the CDR3: TGTGCCAGCAGCCCACGAACGGGGACCGATAATCAGCCCCAGCATTTT. V is TRBV5-8 and J is TRBJ1-5, with D perhaps matching TRBD1 (5 bases). From germline, CDR1 is SGHTS and CDR2 YDEGEE. This CDR3 has 16 residues. The V end was cut by 4 bases, the J end by 4 bases, with 18 bases between.

J is TRBJ1-6 and V is TRBV5-5; D is perhaps TRBD1 (5 bases). This CDR3 spans 18 amino acids. Trimming removed 0 bases at V and 8 bases at J, with 21 bases between. Germline CDR1 SGHKS, CDR2 YYEKEE (reference sequence). The CDR3 bases are TGTGCCAGCAGCTTGGATTACCCGTCCCGAGGGACCTATTCACCCCTCCACTTT. Translating gives CASSLDYPSRGTYSPLHF.

The chain links TRBV7-2 to TRBJ2-1; 8 bases map to TRBD2. V lost 7 bases and J lost 6; bases outside the gene matches: 11. Germline V gene data show CDR1 as SGHTA and CDR2 as FQGNSA. CDR3 size: 15 residues. The CDR3 region is CASTPWSGSGNEQFF. The CDR3 nucleotides are TGTGCCAGCACCCCGTGGAGCGGGAGTGGCAATGAGCAGTTCTTC.

This clone showed up just once. This chain connects TRBV5-1 to TRBJ1-5; D uncertain. Between the trimmed V and J ends, which lost 0 bases and 0 bases, there was a span of 10 bases. The V gene's germline CDR1 is SGHRS and CDR2 YFSETQ. The CDR3 is 16 amino acids. CDR3 nucleotides: TGCGCCAGCAGCTTGGGACAAGCTAATAGCAATCAGCCCCAGCATTTT. It specifies CASSLGQANSNQPQHF.

The gene calls are TRBV4-1 and TRBJ1-5, with D tentatively TRBD1 (5 bases). V lost 6 bases to trimming and J lost 4 bases, with 16 bases between them. Per germline, CDR1 MGHRA and CDR2 YSYEKL. The CDR3 is 15 amino acids. In DNA form, the CDR3 reads TGCGCCAGCAGACTCACCCGGGGCAAAAATCAGCCCCAGCATTTT. It is translated as CASRLTRGKNQPQHF.

This clone was observed once. The genes are TRBV5-4 and TRBJ2-1; TRBD2 matches at 11 bases. Germline CDR1 and CDR2: SGHNT and YYREEE (reference sequence). V lost 4 bases, J lost 2 bases, and 5 bases stayed unmatched. The CDR3 is 16 amino acids. Here the CDR3 DNA reads TGTGCCAGCAGCACCCGACTAGCGGGAACCTACAATGAGCAGTTCTTC. This gives the protein CASSTRLAGTYNEQFF.

As regards this clone: At one end, the junction sequence differs from germline, possibly due to a read error. The genes are TRBV3-1 (or the pseudogene TRBV3-2) and TRBJ2-2; 9 bases match TRBD2. The CDR3 is made up of 16 amino acids. The germline gives CDR1 LGHDT, CDR2 YNNKEL (reference sequence). CDR3 sequence (DNA): TGTGCCAGCACCCAAAACCAGCGGGGGGACACCGGGGAGCTGTTTTTT. Amino acid sequence: CASTQNQRGDTGELFF.

V gene TRBV5-1 combines with J gene TRBJ2-1; the D gene is possibly TRBD2 (5 bases). Germline V gives CDR1 SGHRS, CDR2 YFSETQ. The CDR3 covers 17 residues. V was trimmed by 9 bases and J by 4 bases, leaving 26 bases between them. In DNA, the CDR3 is TGCGCCACTCCCCCCGTTTCGAGGGATTTGGGTTACAATGAGCAGTTCTTC. As protein: CATPPVSRDLGYNEQFF. The whole variable domain, remainder taken from reference TRBV5-1 and TRBJ2-1, is KAGVTQTPRYLIKTRGQQVTLSCSPISGHRSVSWYQQTPGQGLQFLFEYFSETQRNKGNFPGRFSGRQFSNSRSEMNVSTLELGDSALYLCATPPVSRDLGYNEQFFGPGTRLTVL.

The chain links TRBV27 to TRBJ2-7; maybe TRBD1 (5 bases). The V and J ends lost 3 bases and 4 bases respectively, with 13 bases between them. CDR3 length equals 14 residues. Germline V lookup: CDR1 MNHEY, CDR2 SMNVEV (reference sequence). The CDR3 coding sequence is TGTGCCAGCAGTTTTCTGGACACCTCTTACGAGCAGTACTTC. Protein sequence: CASSFLDTSYEQYF.

This clone was found once. The chain carries TRBV12-3 or TRBV12-4 and TRBJ2-2; a weak D match, TRBD2 (6 bases). Trimming left V 8 bases short and J 7 bases short, with 11 bases between. The CDR3 consists of 12 residues. The CDR3 protein is CASGEVDGELFF. The CDR3 DNA sequence: TGTGCCAGCGGGGAGGTGGACGGGGAGCTGTTTTTT.

The V and J genes are TRBV3-1 (or the pseudogene TRBV3-2) and TRBJ1-3; D is unresolved. The CDR3 has 13 amino acids. Trimming shortened V by 4 bases and J by 3 bases, and 7 bases separated the two germline ends. Germline values: CDR1 LGHDT, CDR2 YNNKEL (reference sequence). CDR3 loop: CASSLHGGNTIYF. DNA of the CDR3: TGTGCCAGCAGCCTCCACGGTGGAAACACCATATATTTT.

V usage is TRBV7-9 and J usage is TRBJ1-1; TRBD1 is a possible D gene (6 bases). The CDR3 runs 13 residues. CDR1 SEHNR and CDR2 FQNEAQ come from the germline V gene (reference sequence). V lost 5 bases to trimming and J lost 10 bases, with 17 bases between them. CDR3 DNA: TGTGCCAGCAGCCCGAGAGACAGGCTCGGAGCTTTCTTT. The encoded protein is CASSPRDRLGAFF.

This chain joins TRBV4-1 and TRBJ1-1, with TRBD1 as a possible D gene (5 bases). Germline V CDR1 and CDR2: MGHRA, YSYEKL. V was pared by 1 base and J by 2 bases, with 5 bases between. The CDR3 covers 13 residues. CDR3 sequence reads: CASSQGDNTEAFF. DNA of the CDR3: TGCGCCAGCAGCCAAGGGGACAACACTGAAGCTTTCTTT.